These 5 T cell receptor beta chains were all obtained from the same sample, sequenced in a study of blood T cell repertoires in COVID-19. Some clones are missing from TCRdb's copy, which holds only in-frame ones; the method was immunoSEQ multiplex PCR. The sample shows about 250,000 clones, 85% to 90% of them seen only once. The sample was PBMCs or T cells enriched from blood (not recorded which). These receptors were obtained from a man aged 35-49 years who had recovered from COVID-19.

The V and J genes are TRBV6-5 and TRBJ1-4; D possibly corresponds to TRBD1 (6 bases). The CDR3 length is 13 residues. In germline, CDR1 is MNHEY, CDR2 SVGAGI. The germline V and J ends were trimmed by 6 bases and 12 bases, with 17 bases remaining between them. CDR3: CASRPRQVEELFF. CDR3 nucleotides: TGTGCCAGCAGACCAAGACAGGTAGAGGAACTGTTTTTT.

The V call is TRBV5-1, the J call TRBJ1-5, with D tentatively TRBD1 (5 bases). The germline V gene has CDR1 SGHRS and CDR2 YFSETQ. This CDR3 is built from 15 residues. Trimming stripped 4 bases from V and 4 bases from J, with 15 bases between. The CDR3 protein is CASSPGGGWNQPQHF. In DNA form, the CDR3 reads TGCGCCAGCAGCCCGGGCGGGGGTTGGAATCAGCCCCAGCATTTT.

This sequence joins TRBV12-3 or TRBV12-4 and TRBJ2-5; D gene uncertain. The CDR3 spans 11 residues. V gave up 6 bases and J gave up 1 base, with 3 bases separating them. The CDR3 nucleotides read TGTGCCAGCAGACTCCAAGAGACCCAGTACTTC. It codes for CASRLQETQYF.

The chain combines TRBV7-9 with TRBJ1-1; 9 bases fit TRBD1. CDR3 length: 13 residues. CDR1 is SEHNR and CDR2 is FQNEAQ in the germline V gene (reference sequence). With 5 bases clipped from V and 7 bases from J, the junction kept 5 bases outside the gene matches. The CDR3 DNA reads TGTGCCAGCAGCAAAACAGGGGGCTTTGAAGCTTTCTTT. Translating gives CASSKTGGFEAFF.

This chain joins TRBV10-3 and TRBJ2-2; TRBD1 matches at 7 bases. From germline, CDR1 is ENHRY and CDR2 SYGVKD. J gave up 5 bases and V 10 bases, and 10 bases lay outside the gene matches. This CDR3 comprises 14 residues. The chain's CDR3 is CATTGSPMTGELFF. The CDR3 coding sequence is TGTGCCACGACAGGGTCTCCGATGACCGGGGAGCTGTTTTTT.